This T cell receptor (beta chain) was sequenced for a study of T-cell reconstitution after alpha-beta-depleted transplantation in children. Molecular barcoding with unique molecular identifiers was used for the TCRbeta library. TCRdb itself ran the PCR reads through MiXCR, one entry per CDR3 protein. The table includes around 670,000 distinct CDR3 sequences, over 10% detected once. This clonotype appeared a few times. Germline CDR1 and CDR2: SNHLY and FYNNEI. The V and J ends lost 2 bases and 0 bases respectively, with 10 bases between them. The CDR3 extends over 15 amino acids. The sequence derives from a girl aged 2 to 10 with congenital amegakaryocytic thrombocytopenia, due to receive a stem cell transplant. The sample was PBMCs, taken before TCRalphabeta/CD19-depleted stem cell transplant. The chain is built from TRBV2 and TRBJ2-5; D is possibly TRBD2 (5 bases). CDR3 sequence reads: CASSERLGDQETQYF. In DNA, the CDR3 is TGTGCCAGCAGTGAAAGGCTCGGGGACCAAGAGACCCAGTACTTC.